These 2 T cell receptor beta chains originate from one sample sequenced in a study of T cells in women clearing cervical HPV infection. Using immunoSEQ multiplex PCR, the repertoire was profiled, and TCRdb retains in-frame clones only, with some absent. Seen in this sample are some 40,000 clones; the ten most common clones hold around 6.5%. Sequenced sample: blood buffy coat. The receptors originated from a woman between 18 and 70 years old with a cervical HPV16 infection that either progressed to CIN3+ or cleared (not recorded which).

CDR3 residues: CASGETGVGAGELFF. The CDR3 bases that were read are TGTGCCAGCGGAGAGACAGGGGTCGGGGCCGGGGAG. This chain joins TRBV7-9 and TRBJ2-2; TRBD1 matches at 8 bases. The read comes to an end 3 residues before the CDR3 does, leaving the germline J gene to fill in the end. The V gene's germline CDR1 is SEHNR and CDR2 FQNEAQ (reference sequence). This CDR3 is 15 amino acids long. Unmatched junction bases numbered 11, after V lost 8 bases and J lost 6 bases.

CDR3 sequence reads: CASSPAGTGNWAFF. The sequenced CDR3 bases are TGTGCCAGTAGTCCTGCCGGGACAGGGAACTGG. The chain employs TRBV19 and TRBJ1-1; 9 nucleotides agree with TRBD1. The missing CDR3 end, 3 residues past where the read stops, is filled in from the germline J gene. CDR3 length equals 14 residues. The germline V gene encodes CDR1 LNHDA and CDR2 SQIVND (reference sequence).